These 9 T cell receptor beta chains originate from one sample sequenced in a study of early stage breast cancer tumors. Produced via immunoSEQ multiplex PCR; TCRdb's table is partial and in-frame only. The sample holds 45,000 to 60,000 clones, 83% seen once. The material sequenced was blood. These receptors all stem from a person in their fifties or sixties with breast cancer.

The gene calls are TRBV7-9 and TRBJ2-3, with no clear D. CDR1 and CDR2 from the germline V gene are SEHNR and FQNEAQ (reference sequence). The germline V and J ends were trimmed by 1 base and 2 bases, with 7 bases remaining between them. This CDR3 is built from 14 residues. This CDR3 is CASSLVGVTDTQYF. DNA for the CDR3: TGTGCCAGCAGCTTAGTAGGAGTCACAGATACGCAGTATTTT. The whole variable domain, filled in from reference TRBV7-9 and TRBJ2-3, reads DTGVSQNPRHKITKRGQNVTFRCDPISEHNRLYWYRQTLGQGPEFLTYFQNEAQLEKSRLLSDRFSAERPKGSFSTLEIQRTEQGDSAMYLCASSLVGVTDTQYFGPGTRLTVL.

The chain uses TRBV30 and TRBJ1-2; maybe TRBD1 (5 bases). The CDR3 has 13 amino acids. The V gene's germline CDR1 is GTSNPN and CDR2 SVGIG (reference sequence). Trimming took off 1 base at V and 7 bases at J, with 13 bases between the two ends. The CDR3 loop reads CAWSAGQAGGYTF. DNA for the CDR3: TGTGCCTGGAGTGCGGGGCAGGCGGGTGGCTACACCTTC.

V is TRBV5-8 and J is TRBJ2-3; the D call may be TRBD1 or TRBD2 (5 bases each). This CDR3 comprises 14 residues. The V end was cut by 2 bases, the J end by 7 bases, with 14 bases between. Per the germline V gene, CDR1 is SGHTS and CDR2 is YDEGEE. The CDR3 coding sequence is TGTGCCAGCAGCTTCGAGGCAGGGACGAATACGCAGTATTTT. Translation gives CASSFEAGTNTQYF. Variable domain in full (rest from reference TRBV5-8 and TRBJ2-3): EAGVTQSPTHLIKTRGQQATLRCSPISGHTSVYWYQQALGLGLQFLLWYDEGEERNRGNFPPRFSGRQFPNYSSELNVNALELEDSALYLCASSFEAGTNTQYFGPGTRLTVL.

This clone is a singleton in its sample. The chain combines TRBV15 with TRBJ2-5, with D tentatively TRBD2 (5 bases). V lost 0 bases, J lost 2 bases, and 10 bases lay in between. Germline assignment: CDR1 LNHNV and CDR2 YYDKDF (reference sequence). The CDR3 is made up of 15 amino acids. CDR3 coding DNA: TGTGCCACCAGCAGAGAACGACTACGACAAGAGACCCAGTACTTC. Protein sequence: CATSRERLRQETQYF.

This clone was detected once. V and J are TRBV11-2 and TRBJ2-5; tentative D call: TRBD1 (5 bases). The CDR3 is made up of 16 amino acids. The germline CDR1 and CDR2 sequences are SGHAT and FQNNGV. V was cut by 1 base and J by 2 bases, with 14 bases left in between. CDR3 DNA sequence: TGTGCCAGCAGCTTAGCGGCAGGGTCGTATCAAGAGACCCAGTACTTC. This translates into CASSLAAGSYQETQYF.

The chain recombines TRBV18 with TRBJ2-7, with 8 bases fitting TRBD1. The CDR3 totals 13 residues. Per the germline V gene, CDR1 is KGHSH and CDR2 is LQKENI. Trimming removed 3 bases from V and 5 bases from J; junction bases left unmatched: 3. The CDR3 region is CASSPGTGDEQYF. CDR3 in DNA: TGTGCCAGCTCACCCGGGACAGGAGACGAGCAGTACTTC. Full variable domain (outside the CDR3, taken from reference TRBV18 and TRBJ2-7): NAGVMQNPRHLVRRRGQEARLRCSPMKGHSHVYWYRQLPEEGLKFMVYLQKENIIDESGMPKERFSAEFPKEGPSILRIQQVVRGDSAAYFCASSPGTGDEQYFGPGTRLTVT.

The V gene is TRBV2, the J gene TRBJ2-3, with TRBD2 identical over 12 bases. The germline CDR1 and CDR2 sequences are SNHLY and FYNNEI. The CDR3 covers 18 residues. After removal of 3 bases from V and 4 bases from J, the junction contained 11 bases not matched to a gene. As DNA, the CDR3 is TGTGCCAGCAGTGACCCATCGACTAGCGGGAGACGGGCAGATACGCAGTATTTT. Translating gives CASSDPSTSGRRADTQYF.

The chain is built from TRBV27 and TRBJ2-7; a possible D gene is TRBD2 (5 bases). This CDR3 is built from 15 residues. Germline V gene sequence: CDR1 MNHEY, CDR2 SMNVEV (reference sequence). V lost 1 base and J lost 4, with 14 bases in between. The CDR3 DNA is TGTGCCAGCAGTTTATTTGAGGGAGTGGGTTACGAGCAGTACTTC. Its translation: CASSLFEGVGYEQYF.

This chain links TRBV7-9 with TRBJ2-3; D is possibly TRBD1 (5 bases). The CDR3 is 15 amino acids. Trimming cost V 1 base and J 4 bases, with 12 bases left between them. From germline, CDR1 is SEHNR and CDR2 FQNEAQ (reference sequence). The CDR3: CASSLGTKGADTQYF. The CDR3 bases are TGTGCCAGCAGCTTAGGAACTAAAGGGGCAGATACGCAGTATTTT.